The TCR beta chain described here comes from a study of OX40 agonist ivuxolimab in advanced cancers. Study details: Of mixed ages from about 23 to 85 and averaging about 60 years, the group was around 78% male.

Deletions cut 5 bases from V and 0 bases from J, with 4 bases between. Germline V gene sequence: CDR1 GTSNPN, CDR2 SVGIG (reference sequence). This CDR3 comprises 11 residues. TCRdb's copy holds only in-frame clones and misses some; the assay was immunoSEQ multiplex PCR. The repertoire holds roughly 51,000 clones, approximately 90% seen once, with around 1.4% in the top ten. The sequenced sample was CD4+ or CD8+ T cells sorted from blood, obtained in a trial of the OX40 agonist ivuxolimab. The TCR originated in an adult with an advanced solid tumor such as melanoma, head and neck, liver or kidney cancer. The V and J genes are TRBV30 and TRBJ1-1, with D hard to call. In DNA, the CDR3 is TGTGCCTGGGGGATGAACACTGAAGCTTTCTTT. Translating it yields CAWGMNTEAFF.